This record concerns one T cell receptor beta chain sequence. The length of the CDR3 is 14 residues. From germline, CDR1 is GTSNPN and CDR2 SVGIG (reference sequence). V lost 1 base, J lost 0 bases, and 6 bases lay in between. Clones were read by immunoSEQ multiplex PCR, and TCRdb kept only the in-frame ones, dropping some. The table lists approximately 78,000 clones, 80% to 95% of them singletons, with around 0.34% in the top ten. The source of the sample is a study of technical replicates of blood from several donors. This sequence was found in a human donor in good health. The source material was T cells isolated from PBMCs. The chain combines TRBV30 with TRBJ1-4, with D uncertain. CDR3 in DNA: TGTGCCTGGAGTGCAGTCTCAACTAATGAAAAACTGTTTTTT. Encoded protein: CAWSAVSTNEKLFF.